A single sample gave rise to the 17 T cell receptor beta chains below, sequenced in a study of shared clonotypes between healthy human individuals. Assay: immunoSEQ multiplex PCR; the TCRdb copy retains only in-frame clones and omits some. Counted here are under 600,000 clones, 60% to 80% occurring once; the ten biggest clones make up 12%. The sequenced sample consisted of PBMCs. These receptors originate from a woman aged 40-49 years in good health. Some clones in this sample may be carry-over from other donors' samples.

The chain has TRBV19 and TRBJ2-3; D is unclear. The germline V gene encodes CDR1 LNHDA and CDR2 SQIVND (reference sequence). V lost 1 base and J 2 bases, leaving 7 bases between the germline ends. The CDR3 extends over 14 amino acids. The CDR3 sequence: CASSIGGNTDTQYF. Written as DNA, the CDR3 is TGTGCCAGTAGTATAGGGGGAAACACAGATACGCAGTATTTT.

The J gene is TRBJ1-1, the V gene TRBV4-2; D remains ambiguous. This CDR3 comprises 16 residues. Germline V lookup: CDR1 LGHNA, CDR2 YNFKEQ. V dropped 4 bases and J dropped 0 bases, with 15 bases sitting between them. CDR3 nucleotide sequence: TGTGCCAGCAGCCGAAACCCAGGTGGGATGAACACTGAAGCTTTCTTT. Translated, it gives CASSRNPGGMNTEAFF.

In this sample, this clone turned up many times. The genes are TRBV7-9 and TRBJ1-4; 9 bases agree with TRBD1. Trimming cost V 4 bases and J 5 bases; bases outside gene matches: 2. From germline, CDR1 is SEHNR and CDR2 FQNEAQ (reference sequence). The CDR3 sequence is 14 residues long. CDR3 loop: CASSSGQGNEKLFF. CDR3 in DNA: TGTGCCAGCAGCTCTGGACAGGGGAATGAAAAACTGTTTTTT. The full variable domain, its missing parts supplied by reference TRBV7-9 and TRBJ1-4, is DTGVSQNPRHKITKRGQNVTFRCDPISEHNRLYWYRQTLGQGPEFLTYFQNEAQLEKSRLLSDRFSAERPKGSFSTLEIQRTEQGDSAMYLCASSSGQGNEKLFFGSGTQLSVL.

This clone was counted a few times. The chain combines TRBV29-1 with TRBJ1-2; 9 nucleotides line up with TRBD1. CDR1 is SQVTM and CDR2 is ANQGSEA in the germline V gene. The CDR3 length is 14 residues. Trimming took 3 bases from V and 6 from J; bases not matched to a gene: 8. The CDR3 here is CSVEPGQGSDGYTF. Here the CDR3 DNA reads TGCAGCGTTGAGCCGGGACAGGGAAGCGATGGCTACACCTTC.

As to this clone: The sample carries other DNA sequences with the same CDR3. V and J are TRBV5-1 and TRBJ1-2, with 7 bases lining up with TRBD1. CDR3 length: 16 amino acids. With V trimmed by 4 bases and J by 7 bases, 16 bases remained unmatched. In germline, CDR1 is SGHRS, CDR2 YFSETQ. CDR3 amino acids: CASSPGTAVAASGYTF. For the CDR3, the DNA is TGCGCCAGCAGCCCCGGGACAGCAGTTGCGGCAAGTGGCTACACCTTC.

CDR3 region: CASSESPGDGNTEAFF. As DNA, the CDR3 is TGTGCCAGCAGTGAAAGTCCTGGGGACGGGAACACTGAAGCTTTCTTT. The gene calls are TRBV6-1 and TRBJ1-1, with D perhaps TRBD1 (5 bases). V was cut by 2 bases and J by 1 base, with 14 bases left in between. Germline CDR1 reads MNHNS; CDR2 reads SASEGT. CDR3 length: 16 residues.

The chain couples TRBV19 to TRBJ2-7; D ambiguous. CDR3 length: 15 residues. Germline assignment: CDR1 LNHDA and CDR2 SQIVND (reference sequence). Trimming shortened V by 3 bases and J by 0 bases, and 12 bases separated the two germline ends. This CDR3 reads CASSISAVSSYEQYF. In DNA form, the CDR3 reads TGTGCCAGTAGTATCTCGGCCGTCTCCTCCTACGAGCAGTACTTC.

This chain joins TRBV7-9 and TRBJ1-2; tentative D call: TRBD1 (6 bases). The germline CDR1 and CDR2 sequences are SEHNR and FQNEAQ (reference sequence). The CDR3 loop spans 14 amino acids. The V gene lost 5 bases and the J gene lost 4 bases, with 14 bases spanning the gap. This CDR3 reads CASSRDTIAYGYTF. DNA of the CDR3: TGTGCCAGCAGCCGGGACACCATAGCCTATGGCTACACCTTC.

Concerning this clone itself: This CDR3 is also generated by other DNA sequences in the sample. The rearrangement uses TRBV27 and TRBJ2-2; D remains unclear. Trimming removed 6 bases at V and 2 bases at J, with 10 bases between. This CDR3 comprises 14 residues. In germline, CDR1 is MNHEY, CDR2 SMNVEV (reference sequence). The DNA of the CDR3 is TGTGCCAGCAGCCGCTATCGTAACACCGGGGAGCTGTTTTTT. Translating it yields CASSRYRNTGELFF.

V and J are TRBV28 and TRBJ2-7; possibly TRBD1 for D (6 bases). The ends were cut back, 4 bases at V and 4 bases at J, with 17 bases in the middle. Per the germline V gene, CDR1 is MDHEN and CDR2 is SYDVKM. CDR3 length: 15 residues. The CDR3 DNA reads TGTGCCAGCAGTTCATCCATCAGGGGCCTTTACGAGCAGTACTTC. Protein sequence: CASSSSIRGLYEQYF. The full variable domain, rest sourced from reference TRBV28 and TRBJ2-7, is DVKVTQSSRYLVKRTGEKVFLECVQDMDHENMFWYRQDPGLGLRLIYFSYDVKMKEKGDIPEGYSVSREKKERFSLILESASTNQTSMYLCASSSSIRGLYEQYFGPGTRLTVT.

Comments on this clone: Given a much more abundant clone one base away, this may be a read error. This same CDR3 is encoded by further DNA sequences in the sample. The rearrangement joins TRBV7-9 to TRBJ2-2, with a weak D call TRBD2 (6 bases). CDR1 and CDR2 from the germline V gene are SEHNR and FQNEAQ (reference sequence). The CDR3 has 15 residues. With 0 bases removed from V and 1 base from J, the gap between germline ends came to 6 bases. The CDR3 spells CASSLASGNTGELFF. The CDR3, as DNA: TGTGCCAGCAGCTTAGCTAGCGGGAACACCGGGGAGCTGTTTTTT.

There are a few counts of this clone. The chain uses TRBV19 and TRBJ1-2, with 7 bases that match TRBD1. The CDR3 has 13 residues. Germline V gene lookup returns CDR1 LNHDA and CDR2 SQIVND (reference sequence). V shed 6 bases and J 5 bases; nucleotides not matched to a gene: 6. The CDR3 nucleotides read TGTGCCAGTAGCTTAGGGACAGCATATGGCTACACCTTC. Its translation is CASSLGTAYGYTF.

On this clone: Lacking the conserved final phenylalanine or tryptophan, this CDR3 likely reflects a read error. This rearrangement joins TRBV29-1 to TRBJ1-2, with TRBD1 matching 7 bases. Germline CDR1 is SQVTM and CDR2 is ANQGSEA. The CDR3 length is 14 residues. V shed 5 bases, J shed 4 bases, and the junction held 10 bases outside the gene matches. CDR3 bases: TGCAGCGTTCCAGAGGAGGACAGGTCCTATGGCTACACCTCC. Its protein product is CSVPEEDRSYGYTS.

The V and J genes are TRBV19 and TRBJ1-4; D possibly corresponds to TRBD1 (5 bases). CDR1 is LNHDA and CDR2 is SQIVND in the germline V gene (reference sequence). The CDR3 runs to 18 residues. V shed 3 bases and J shed 7 bases, with 24 bases lying between them. This CDR3 reads CASSIRVRRQRPFEKLFF. The CDR3 region has the DNA TGTGCCAGTAGTATCAGGGTCCGCCGACAGAGGCCCTTTGAAAAACTGTTTTTT.

The chain combines TRBV11-2 with TRBJ2-3; TRBD2 is a possible D gene (7 bases). Trimming pared 2 bases from V and 1 base from J, leaving 13 bases between. CDR1 and CDR2 from the germline V gene are SGHAT and FQNNGV. CDR3 length: 16 amino acids. The CDR3: CASSLRGAGGTDTQYF. CDR3 DNA sequence: TGTGCCAGCAGCTTACGGGGGGCAGGGGGCACAGATACGCAGTATTTT. The entire variable domain, with the rest obtained from reference TRBV11-2 and TRBJ2-3, is as follows: EAGVAQSPRYKIIEKRQSVAFWCNPISGHATLYWYQQILGQGPKLLIQFQNNGVVDDSQLPKDRFSAERLKGVDSTLKIQPAKLEDSAVYLCASSLRGAGGTDTQYFGPGTRLTVL.

The chain couples TRBV18 to TRBJ1-1, with D possibly TRBD1 on 5 matching bases. The V gene's germline CDR1 is KGHSH and CDR2 LQKENI. Trimming took off 3 bases at V and 1 base at J, with 12 bases between the two ends. This CDR3 spans 15 amino acids. In DNA, the CDR3 is TGTGCCAGCTCACCGGGGGATTATACGAACACTGAAGCTTTCTTT. Translation: CASSPGDYTNTEAFF.

This clone was observed at least ten times. J is TRBJ2-3 and V is TRBV6-4; a possible D gene is TRBD1 (5 bases). Germline CDR1 and CDR2: MRHNA and SNTAGT. Trimming took 3 bases from V and 8 from J, leaving 15 bases between them. The CDR3 runs to 14 residues. CDR3 sequence (DNA): TGTGCCAGCAGTGAAGGGCCCGAGCAGGGTACGCAGTATTTT. Translated: CASSEGPEQGTQYF.